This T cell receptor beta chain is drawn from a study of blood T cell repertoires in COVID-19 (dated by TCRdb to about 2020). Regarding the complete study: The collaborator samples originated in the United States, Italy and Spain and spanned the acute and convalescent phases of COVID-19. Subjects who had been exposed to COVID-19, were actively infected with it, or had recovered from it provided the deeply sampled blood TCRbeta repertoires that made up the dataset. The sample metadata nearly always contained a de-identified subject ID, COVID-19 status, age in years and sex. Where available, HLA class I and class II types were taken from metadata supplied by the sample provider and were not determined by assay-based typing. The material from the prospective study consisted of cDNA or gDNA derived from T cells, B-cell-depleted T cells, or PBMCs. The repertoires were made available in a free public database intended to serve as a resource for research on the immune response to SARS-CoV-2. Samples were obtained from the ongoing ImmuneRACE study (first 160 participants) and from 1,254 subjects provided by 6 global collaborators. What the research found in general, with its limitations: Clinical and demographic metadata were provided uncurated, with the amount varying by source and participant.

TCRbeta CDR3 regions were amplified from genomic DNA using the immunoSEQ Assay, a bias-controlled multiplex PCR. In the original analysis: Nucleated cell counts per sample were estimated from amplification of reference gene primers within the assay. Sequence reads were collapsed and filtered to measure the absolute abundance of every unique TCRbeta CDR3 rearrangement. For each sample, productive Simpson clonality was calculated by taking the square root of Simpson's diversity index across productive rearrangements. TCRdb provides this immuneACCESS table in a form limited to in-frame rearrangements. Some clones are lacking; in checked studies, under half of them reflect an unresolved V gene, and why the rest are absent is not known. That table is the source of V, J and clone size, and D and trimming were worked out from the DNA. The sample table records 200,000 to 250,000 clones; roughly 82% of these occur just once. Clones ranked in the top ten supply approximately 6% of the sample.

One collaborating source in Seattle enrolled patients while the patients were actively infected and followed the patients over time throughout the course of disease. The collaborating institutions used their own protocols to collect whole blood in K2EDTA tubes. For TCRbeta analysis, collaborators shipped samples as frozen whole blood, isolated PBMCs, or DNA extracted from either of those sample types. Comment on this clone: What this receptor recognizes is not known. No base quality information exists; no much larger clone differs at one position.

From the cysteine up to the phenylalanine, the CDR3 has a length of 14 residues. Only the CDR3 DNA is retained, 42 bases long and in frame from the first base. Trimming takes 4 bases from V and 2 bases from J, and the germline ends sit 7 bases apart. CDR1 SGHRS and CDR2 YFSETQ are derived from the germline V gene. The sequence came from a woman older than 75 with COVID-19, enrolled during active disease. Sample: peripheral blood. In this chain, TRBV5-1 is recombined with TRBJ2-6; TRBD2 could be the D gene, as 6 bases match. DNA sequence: TGCGCCAGCAGCCCGGGGGCTGGGGCCAACGTCCTGACTTTC. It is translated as CASSPGAGANVLTF.